A single sample is the source of the 20 T cell receptor beta chains below, sequenced in a study of response to subunit inactivated influenza vaccine. TCRdb re-called the RT-PCR reads through MiXCR, storing one row per CDR3 protein. The sample carries 550,000 to 650,000 distinct CDR3 sequences, over 9.5% recorded once. Sample: PBMCs from blood, taken on the day of vaccination. Source of these receptors: a man aged 50 to 59 who received an inactivated influenza vaccine.

This clonotype was counted a few times. V gene TRBV12-3 or TRBV12-4 combines with J gene TRBJ2-3; 7 bases line up with TRBD1. The CDR3 is made up of 14 amino acids. J gave up 1 base and V 7 bases, and 5 bases lay outside the gene matches. The CDR3 reads CASTRDRRTDTQYF. Here the CDR3 DNA reads TGTGCCAGCACCCGGGACAGACGCACAGATACGCAGTATTTT.

The sample holds a few counts of this clonotype. The CDR3 is CAWSGTDSNQPQHF. The CDR3 DNA reads as TGTGCCTGGAGTGGGACGGATAGCAATCAGCCCCAGCATTTT. The chain is built from TRBV30 and TRBJ1-5; no reliable D call. The CDR3 is 14 residues long. V lost 1 base to trimming and J lost 0 bases, with 7 bases between them. Germline V lookup: CDR1 GTSNPN, CDR2 SVGIG (reference sequence).

This clonotype has just a few counts. CDR3 bases: TGCGCCAGCAGCCCGGCCCCGGGGGCGTCCTCCTACGAGCAGTACTTC. Its translation: CASSPAPGASSYEQYF. V is TRBV5-1 and J is TRBJ2-7; D may be TRBD1 or TRBD2 (6 bases each). Per the germline V gene, CDR1 is SGHRS and CDR2 is YFSETQ. CDR3 size: 16 residues. The germline V and J ends were trimmed by 4 bases and 0 bases, with 17 bases remaining between them.

The chain joins TRBV12-3 or TRBV12-4 to TRBJ1-6; tentatively, D is TRBD1 (5 bases). The CDR3 length is 14 residues. Trimming shortened V by 3 bases and J by 6 bases, and 9 bases separated the two germline ends. The CDR3 DNA follows: TGTGCCAGCAGTTTTAGGGGAGGTAATTCACCCCTCCACTTT. Its protein product is CASSFRGGNSPLHF.

This clonotype was counted between two and nine times. The rearrangement uses TRBV20-1 and TRBJ1-1; D gene unclear. The CDR3 extends over 11 amino acids. The germline V gene has CDR1 DFQATT and CDR2 SNEGSKA (reference sequence). The V end was cut by 3 bases, the J end by 7 bases, with 9 bases between. In nucleotides, the CDR3 is TGCAGTGCTAGTCGGGGTATTGAAGCTTTCTTT. It yields the protein CSASRGIEAFF.

The chain is built from TRBV27 and TRBJ1-6; TRBD1 aligns across 8 bases. The CDR3 extends over 13 amino acids. V shed 10 bases and J 5 bases; nucleotides not matched to a gene: 4. Germline CDR1 reads MNHEY; CDR2 reads SMNVEV (reference sequence). The CDR3 region is CATTGGNNSPLHF. The DNA of the CDR3 is TGTGCCACCACAGGGGGGAATAATTCACCCCTCCACTTT.

This clonotype has at least ten counts. The CDR3 bases are TGTGCCAGCAGCTTAGGGTACCTCGAGTTCACCTACAATGAGCAGTTCTTC. Its translation: CASSLGYLEFTYNEQFF. V gene TRBV11-2 combines with J gene TRBJ2-1; D is undetermined. Trimming cost V 1 base and J 2 bases, with 15 bases left between them. This CDR3 spans 17 amino acids. In germline, CDR1 is SGHAT, CDR2 FQNNGV.

This clonotype has more than one count but fewer than ten. The chain uses TRBV6-2 or TRBV6-3 and TRBJ2-7; 9 nucleotides line up with TRBD1. In germline, CDR1 is MNHEY, CDR2 SVGEGT. The CDR3 runs to 15 residues. The ends lost 4 bases at V and 4 bases at J; junction bases unmatched: 8. The CDR3 spells CASSSGTGKLYEQYF. The CDR3 DNA sequence: TGTGCCAGCAGTTCCGGGACAGGGAAGTTATACGAGCAGTACTTC.

Concerning this clonotype itself: Germline and junction disagree at one end, which may indicate a read error. The chain carries TRBV7-8 and TRBJ2-7, with 10 bases identical to TRBD2. CDR1 and CDR2 (germline): SGHVS, FQNEAQ. The CDR3 is 15 residues long. The CDR3 region has the DNA TGTGCCTGCAGCTTAGCGGGGGGTTCTTTCTACGAGCAGTACTTC. Translating it yields CACSLAGGSFYEQYF. Looking up the rest from reference TRBV7-8 and TRBJ2-7 gives the full variable domain: GAGVSQSPRYKVAKRGQDVALRCDPISGHVSLFWYQQALGQGPEFLTYFQNEAQLDKSGLPSDRFFAERPEGSVSTLKIQRTQQEDSAVYLCACSLAGGSFYEQYFGPGTRLTVT.

The chain employs TRBV20-1 and TRBJ1-4, with 7 positions matching TRBD1. V lost 6 bases, J lost 4 bases, and 5 bases stayed unmatched. Germline V gives CDR1 DFQATT, CDR2 SNEGSKA (reference sequence). The CDR3 loop spans 13 amino acids. The CDR3 loop reads CSAGTASNEKLFF. CDR3 coding DNA: TGCAGTGCGGGGACAGCTAGTAATGAAAAACTGTTTTTT.

The genes are TRBV6-1 and TRBJ1-5; the match to TRBD1 covers 8 bases. The V gene end was trimmed by 7 bases and the J gene end by 6 bases; junction bases not matched to a gene: 8. The CDR3 totals 14 residues. Looked up from germline, CDR1 is MNHNS and CDR2 is SASEGT. The CDR3 here is CASMGRGRIQPQHF. The CDR3, as DNA: TGTGCCAGCATGGGCAGGGGGCGGATTCAGCCCCAGCATTTT.

Only one count was recorded for this clonotype. The chain joins TRBV10-3 to TRBJ2-1; D is tentatively TRBD1 or TRBD2 (7 bases each). The CDR3 totals 14 residues. V was shortened by 3 bases and J by 8 bases, with 14 bases between the two germline ends. Germline assignment: CDR1 ENHRY and CDR2 SYGVKD. In DNA, the CDR3 is TGTGCCATCAGTGAATGGCAGGGGGGGCATGAGCAGTTCTTC. Encoded protein: CAISEWQGGHEQFF.

The chain links TRBV7-6 to TRBJ2-1; the D gene is possibly TRBD2 (5 bases). Trimming removed 4 bases at V and 10 bases at J, with 11 bases between. CDR3 length: 12 amino acids. Germline V CDR1 and CDR2: SGHVS, FNYEAQ. The CDR3 reads CASSSPGFEQFF. CDR3 sequence (DNA): TGTGCCAGCAGCTCCCCGGGGTTCGAGCAGTTCTTC.

The chain couples TRBV20-1 to TRBJ2-3; TRBD1 matches at 9 bases. Germline CDR1 and CDR2: DFQATT and SNEGSKA (reference sequence). This CDR3 contains 17 residues. V lost 3 bases to trimming and J lost 4 bases; unmatched junction nucleotides: 14. The chain's CDR3 is CSASENGQGISADTQYF. The CDR3 DNA reads as TGCAGTGCTAGCGAGAACGGACAGGGGATTAGTGCAGATACGCAGTATTTT.

This clonotype has only a few counts. The V gene is TRBV7-8, the J gene TRBJ2-5; D gene uncertain. The CDR3 loop spans 14 amino acids. Germline loops: CDR1 SGHVS, CDR2 FQNEAQ. The V end lost 6 bases, the J end lost 1 base, and 12 bases lay between the germline ends. The CDR3 DNA reads TGTGCCAGCAGTCGCACGAGAATCCAAGAGACCCAGTACTTC. This gives the protein CASSRTRIQETQYF.

This clonotype was recorded a few times. J is TRBJ2-1 and V is TRBV7-2; 7 bases agree with TRBD2. Losses at the gene ends were 0 bases for V and 2 bases for J; bases not matched to a gene: 7. There are 17 residues in the CDR3. The germline V gene has CDR1 SGHTA and CDR2 FQGNSA. The CDR3 DNA reads TGTGCCAGCAGCTTAGCCTTAGCGGGCTTTACCTACAATGAGCAGTTCTTC. This codes for CASSLALAGFTYNEQFF.

This clonotype came up a few times. This rearrangement joins TRBV7-8 to TRBJ1-5; tentative D call: TRBD1 (5 bases). The CDR3 loop spans 13 amino acids. In germline, CDR1 is SGHVS, CDR2 FQNEAQ. Trimming took off 9 bases at V and 3 bases at J, with 12 bases between the two ends. This CDR3 is CASQRQYNQPQHF. In DNA form, the CDR3 reads TGTGCCAGTCAACGACAGTACAATCAGCCCCAGCATTTT. Together with reference TRBV7-8 and TRBJ1-5, the CDR3 gives the full variable domain: GAGVSQSPRYKVAKRGQDVALRCDPISGHVSLFWYQQALGQGPEFLTYFQNEAQLDKSGLPSDRFFAERPEGSVSTLKIQRTQQEDSAVYLCASQRQYNQPQHFGDGTRLSIL.

This chain links TRBV20-1 with TRBJ2-5, with D possibly being TRBD2 (5 bases). V was pared by 6 bases and J by 2 bases, with 13 bases between. Germline V gene data show CDR1 as DFQATT and CDR2 as SNEGSKA (reference sequence). The CDR3 is 13 residues long. DNA of the CDR3: TGCAGTGCCGACGGGAACGATCAAGAGACCCAGTACTTC. It codes for CSADGNDQETQYF.

This clonotype was observed a single time. An end of the junction differs from the germline gene, which may be a read error. J is TRBJ2-7 and V is TRBV10-3; D not resolved. The length of the CDR3 is 14 residues. The germline V gene has CDR1 ENHRY and CDR2 SYGVKD. The CDR3 reads CAISESNMGNEQSF. In DNA form, the CDR3 reads TGTGCCATCAGTGAGTCGAATATGGGGAACGAGCAGTCCTTC.

A few counts support this clonotype. The rearrangement links TRBV5-1 to TRBJ2-2; no clear D. Trimming stripped 3 bases from V and 3 bases from J, with 9 bases between. Germline CDR1 is SGHRS and CDR2 is YFSETQ. This CDR3 region has 14 residues. The chain's CDR3 is CASSSFSDTGELFF. CDR3 coding DNA: TGCGCCAGCAGCTCATTCAGTGACACCGGGGAGCTGTTTTTT.